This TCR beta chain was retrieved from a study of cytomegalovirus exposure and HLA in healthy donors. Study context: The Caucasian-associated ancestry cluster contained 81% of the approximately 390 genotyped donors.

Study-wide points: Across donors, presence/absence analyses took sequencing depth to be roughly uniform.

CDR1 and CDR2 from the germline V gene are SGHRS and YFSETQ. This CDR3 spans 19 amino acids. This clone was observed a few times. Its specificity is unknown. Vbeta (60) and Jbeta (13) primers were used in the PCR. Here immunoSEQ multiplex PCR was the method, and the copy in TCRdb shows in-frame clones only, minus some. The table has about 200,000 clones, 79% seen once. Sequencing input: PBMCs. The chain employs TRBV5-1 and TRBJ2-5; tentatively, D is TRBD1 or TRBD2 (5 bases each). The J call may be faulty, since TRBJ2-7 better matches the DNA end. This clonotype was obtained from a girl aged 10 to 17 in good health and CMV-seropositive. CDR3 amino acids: CASSLGSGFTSGTDYEQYF. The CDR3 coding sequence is TGCGCCAGCAGCTTGGGTTCGGGATTTACCTCCGGGACGGACTACGAGCAGTACTTC.